This T cell receptor beta chain was sequenced for a study of T cell responses to AZD1222 COVID-19 vaccine. General study results and limits: White British people made up most donors, females outnumbered males, and clonal diversity was possibly underestimated. Only 5 or 6 people who got AZD1222 tested seropositive at baseline. Variant regions that are unmutated are reportedly the target of nearly half of spike-specific TCRs.

Clones were read by immunoSEQ multiplex PCR, and TCRdb kept only the in-frame ones, dropping some. The table includes about 150,000 clones, around 90% detected once. A word on this clone: What it binds is unknown.

The CDR3 is 15 residues long. V dropped 1 base and J dropped 6; count of bases not matched to a gene: 6. Per germline, CDR1 SQVTM and CDR2 ANQGSEA. The V gene is TRBV29-1, the J gene TRBJ2-1; 10 bases map to TRBD2. Material: peripheral blood, obtained on day 0 of AZD1222 vaccination. This receptor was obtained from an adult in good health. The CDR3 here is CSVEVGAGGGNEQFF. The CDR3 nucleotides read TGCAGCGTTGAAGTCGGAGCGGGAGGGGGCAATGAGCAGTTCTTC.